This T cell receptor beta chain was documented in a study of Graves' ophthalmopathy and Graves' hyperthyroidism. Those donors who had ophthalmopathy presented with moderate-to-severe activity, a CAS of ≥3, a NOSPECS of ≥4 and a duration under 3 months. Diagnosis relied on clinical symptoms, serum thyroxine, TRAb, thyroid ultrasound and orbital computed tomography. RNA transcripts were the template, and TCR beta CDR3 regions were amplified from them. First-round RT-PCR employed HTBI primers, with a second-round multiplex PCR after it. TCRdb called the multiplex PCR reads again in MiXCR, with one record for every CDR3 protein. This table holds approximately 330,000 distinct CDR3 sequences, roughly 17% found once. Many counts were recorded for this clonotype. Its antigen is undetermined. This CDR3 has 14 residues. The V segment lost 3 bases and the J segment 4 bases; nucleotides outside the gene matches: 5.

Study-wide results and caveats: Prediction of ophthalmopathy progression reached roughly 64% sensitivity and approximately 75% specificity. Most thyroid clonotypes with frequency above 0.001 were detected in blood too.

Material: peripheral blood. The rearrangement uses TRBV12-3 or TRBV12-4 and TRBJ1-2, with 7 bases matching TRBD1. This clonotype originated in an adult man with Graves' ophthalmopathy. CDR3 in amino acids: CASSFGTAPYGYTF. CDR3 nucleotide sequence: TGTGCCAGCAGTTTCGGGACAGCCCCCTATGGCTACACCTTC.